These 26 T cell receptor beta chains were all obtained from the same sample, sequenced in a study of shared clonotypes between healthy human individuals. Naive CD8 cells comprised CD45RO-negative, CCR7-positively selected cells, excluding terminally differentiated effector memory CD45RA+ cells. Some clones are missing from TCRdb's copy, which holds only in-frame ones; the method was immunoSEQ multiplex PCR. This sample has about 700,000 clones, with 92% found just once. The sequenced sample was naive CD8+ T cells sorted from blood. Receptor source: a man between 25 and 39 years old in good health.

The chain uses TRBV28 and TRBJ2-7; 9 positions match TRBD2. This CDR3 is 16 amino acids long. The germline V gene has CDR1 MDHEN and CDR2 SYDVKM. J gave up 2 bases and V 3 bases, and 8 bases lay outside the gene matches. DNA for the CDR3: TGTGCCAGCAGTTTTTACGAGCGGGGGGCCCCCTACGAGCAGTACTTC. Its protein product is CASSFYERGAPYEQYF.

This clone was recorded only once. V and J are TRBV28 and TRBJ2-7; 14 nucleotides line up with TRBD2. The CDR3 totals 16 residues. The junction had 8 bases not matched to a gene; V was cut back by 6 bases and J by 4 bases. Germline V gene sequence: CDR1 MDHEN, CDR2 SYDVKM. The DNA for the CDR3 is TGTGCCAGCAGCGAGGGACTAGCGGGAGTAACTTACGAGCAGTACTTC. It is translated as CASSEGLAGVTYEQYF.

The chain is built from TRBV28 and TRBJ2-3; TRBD1 agrees at 7 bases. In germline, CDR1 is MDHEN, CDR2 SYDVKM. The CDR3 is 14 amino acids. With 5 bases clipped from V and 2 bases from J, the junction kept 4 bases outside the gene matches. The CDR3 reads CASSPDRSTDTQYF. As DNA, the CDR3 is TGTGCCAGCAGTCCGGACAGGTCCACAGATACGCAGTATTTT.

The chain has TRBV14 and TRBJ2-5; D is possibly TRBD1 or TRBD2 (5 bases each). Trimming cost V 6 bases and J 4 bases, with 15 bases left between them. The length of the CDR3 is 14 residues. The germline V gene has CDR1 SGHDN and CDR2 FVKESK. For the CDR3, the DNA is TGTGCCAGCAGTGGGGGAGCCGCGGGAGAGACCCAGTACTTC. Translation: CASSGGAAGETQYF.

The V call is TRBV29-1, the J call TRBJ2-7, with a weak D call TRBD1 (5 bases). V lost 2 bases and J lost 3, with 8 bases in between. The CDR3 consists of 12 residues. CDR1 SQVTM and CDR2 ANQGSEA come from the germline V gene. CDR3 protein: CSVENDSYEQYF. CDR3 sequence (DNA): TGCAGCGTTGAAAATGACAGCTACGAGCAGTACTTC.

The chain employs TRBV7-6 and TRBJ2-3; D is uncertain. V gave up 1 base and J gave up 2 bases, with 10 bases separating them. The CDR3 runs 15 residues. Looked up from germline, CDR1 is SGHVS and CDR2 is FNYEAQ. The CDR3 region has the DNA TGTGCCAGCAGCTTAGTGGGCGGCACCACAGATACGCAGTATTTT. Protein product: CASSLVGGTTDTQYF.

A remark on this clone: In the same sample, other DNA sequences code for this CDR3. The chain combines TRBV7-9 with TRBJ1-1; D is unresolved. The CDR3 runs to 11 residues. Germline CDR1 SEHNR, CDR2 FQNEAQ (reference sequence). V was pared by 1 base and J by 4 bases, with 1 base between. CDR3 nucleotide sequence: TGTGCCAGCAGCTTAGGCACTGAAGCTTTCTTT. Translated, it gives CASSLGTEAFF.

This chain joins TRBV6-4 and TRBJ1-5, with TRBD1 identical over 7 bases. The V segment lost 5 bases and the J segment 0 bases; nucleotides outside the gene matches: 7. Germline V lookup: CDR1 MRHNA, CDR2 SNTAGT. The CDR3 covers 16 residues. Written as DNA, the CDR3 is TGTGCCAGCAGTACCGGACAGGTTTATAGCAATCAGCCCCAGCATTTT. This translates into CASSTGQVYSNQPQHF.

This clone was seen only once. The V gene is TRBV28, the J gene TRBJ2-5; D may correspond to TRBD1 or TRBD2 (5 bases each). Germline V lookup: CDR1 MDHEN, CDR2 SYDVKM. The CDR3 contains 16 residues. V was cut by 6 bases and J by 2 bases, with 19 bases left in between. CDR3 loop: CASSQGVDSPQETQYF. CDR3 coding DNA: TGTGCCAGCAGCCAGGGAGTGGATAGCCCACAAGAGACCCAGTACTTC.

The chain links TRBV4-1 to TRBJ2-7, with 11 bases matching TRBD2. V lost 3 bases, J lost 4 bases, and 5 bases stayed unmatched. CDR3 length: 15 amino acids. Germline V lookup: CDR1 MGHRA, CDR2 YSYEKL. DNA for the CDR3: TGCGCCAGCAGCCAGCCAACTAGCGGGAGATACGAGCAGTACTTC. Amino acids: CASSQPTSGRYEQYF.

This clone was found once. The J gene is TRBJ2-3, the V gene TRBV21-1; the D segment call TRBD2 is taken from the table without a DNA check. TRBV21-1 counts as a pseudogene. This CDR3 region has 11 residues. The CDR3 nucleotides are TGTGCCAGCGCGGGGGCAGATACGCAGTATTTT. Protein: CASAGADTQYF.

The chain links TRBV27 to TRBJ1-2; D gene ambiguous. CDR1 and CDR2 (germline): MNHEY, SMNVEV (reference sequence). V was clipped by 7 bases and J by 2 bases, with 14 bases between them. The CDR3 is 14 amino acids. The CDR3 loop reads CASTSFGGNYGYTF. CDR3 nucleotides: TGTGCCAGCACCTCTTTCGGTGGAAACTATGGCTACACCTTC.

This clone showed up just once. The genes are TRBV6-5 and TRBJ1-4; 8 bases map to TRBD1. Trimming took 2 bases from V and 8 from J; bases not matched to a gene: 7. The CDR3 runs 15 residues. Looked up from germline, CDR1 is MNHEY and CDR2 is SVGAGI. In DNA, the CDR3 is TGTGCCAGCAGTTACAGGACAGGGAGGGGAGAAAAACTGTTTTTT. Translating it yields CASSYRTGRGEKLFF.

J is TRBJ2-7 and V is TRBV27; a weak D match, TRBD1 (6 bases). The germline CDR1 and CDR2 sequences are MNHEY and SMNVEV (reference sequence). Trimming left V 2 bases short and J 1 base short, with 9 bases between. The CDR3 totals 14 residues. This CDR3 is CASSLPGQSYEQYF. Written as DNA, the CDR3 is TGTGCCAGCAGTTTACCCGGACAGTCCTACGAGCAGTACTTC.

The rearrangement joins TRBV6-5 to TRBJ1-5; 8 bases agree with TRBD1. Trimming at V came to 6 bases and at J to 0 bases, leaving 4 bases not matched to a gene. The V gene's germline CDR1 is MNHEY and CDR2 SVGAGI. The CDR3 totals 15 residues. The CDR3 bases are TGTGCCAGCAGCCAAGACAGGGGTAGCAATCAGCCCCAGCATTTT. Translating gives CASSQDRGSNQPQHF.

V is TRBV6-1 and J is TRBJ1-1, with D hard to call. The germline V gene has CDR1 MNHNS and CDR2 SASEGT. The ends were cut back, 1 base at V and 6 bases at J, with 12 bases in the middle. CDR3 length: 14 residues. Written as DNA, the CDR3 is TGTGCCAGCAGTGAAGACAAGGGTTGGGCTGAAGCTTTCTTT. Translated: CASSEDKGWAEAFF.

Only a few counts were recorded for this clone. V usage is TRBV2 and J usage is TRBJ2-6; D gene uncertain. CDR1 is SNHLY and CDR2 is FYNNEI in the germline V gene. V lost 11 bases and J 4 bases, leaving 9 bases between the germline ends. The CDR3 runs 12 residues. The CDR3: CAAGEGANVLTF. DNA for the CDR3: TGTGCCGCTGGGGAAGGGGCCAACGTCCTGACTTTC.

The CDR3 here is CASSVIGSADTQYF. The CDR3 DNA reads as TGTGCCAGCAGCGTAATCGGGAGTGCAGATACGCAGTATTTT. The chain combines TRBV9 with TRBJ2-3, with TRBD2 as a possible D gene (6 bases). Trimming took off 1 base at V and 4 bases at J, with 10 bases between the two ends. This CDR3 has 14 residues. Germline V CDR1 and CDR2: SGDLS, YYNGEE.

On this clone itself: The same CDR3 also results from other DNA sequences found in this sample. DNA of the CDR3: TGTGCCAGCAGTTTATCTAGATCCTACGAGCAGTACTTC. This sequence encodes CASSLSRSYEQYF. V is TRBV27 and J is TRBJ2-7; D unresolved. Germline V gene lookup returns CDR1 MNHEY and CDR2 SMNVEV (reference sequence). The CDR3 covers 13 residues. V was pared by 0 bases and J by 1 base, with 4 bases between.

This sequence joins TRBV29-1 and TRBJ2-7; 10 bases are shared with TRBD2. Germline values: CDR1 SQVTM, CDR2 ANQGSEA. The CDR3 consists of 14 residues. V was pared by 4 bases and J by 3 bases, with 6 bases of the junction left unmatched. The chain's CDR3 is CSVGSGRAGYEQYF. CDR3 bases: TGCAGCGTTGGAAGCGGGAGGGCCGGCTACGAGCAGTACTTC.

The chain links TRBV6-5 to TRBJ2-7; 8 bases fit TRBD2. The J segment lost 0 bases and the V segment lost 6 bases, leaving 4 bases of the junction unmatched. Germline V lookup: CDR1 MNHEY, CDR2 SVGAGI. This CDR3 spans 14 amino acids. The CDR3 region is CASRTGTSSYEQYF. The CDR3 DNA is TGTGCCAGCAGGACCGGGACTAGCTCCTACGAGCAGTACTTC.

V is TRBV28 and J is TRBJ2-2; D possibly matches TRBD1 or TRBD2 (5 bases each). The CDR3 is made up of 13 amino acids. Trimming shortened V by 8 bases and J by 6 bases, and 13 bases separated the two germline ends. Germline CDR1 MDHEN, CDR2 SYDVKM. CDR3 nucleotides: TGTGCCAGCCGGGACGCCAGACCCGGGGAGCTGTTTTTT. Amino acids: CASRDARPGELFF.

CDR3 sequence (DNA): TGTGCCAGCAGCTCTAGCACTGAAGCTTTCTTT. Translation: CASSSSTEAFF. This chain uses TRBV7-8 with TRBJ1-1; D unclear. The CDR3 runs 11 residues. Trimming took off 4 bases at V and 4 bases at J, with 4 bases between the two ends. CDR1 and CDR2 (germline): SGHVS, FQNEAQ.

This clone appeared once. V and J are TRBV28 and TRBJ1-1, with 8 bases identical to TRBD1. CDR1 and CDR2 from the germline V gene are MDHEN and SYDVKM. This CDR3 comprises 17 residues. The J segment lost 3 bases and the V segment lost 2 bases, leaving 11 bases of the junction unmatched. This chain's CDR3 is CASSLEVVAGGYTEAFF. Here the CDR3 DNA reads TGTGCCAGCAGTTTAGAAGTCGTGGCAGGGGGCTACACTGAAGCTTTCTTT.

This clone was seen a single time. The chain couples TRBV19 to TRBJ1-5, with a tentative D call TRBD1 (5 bases). Trimming took off 7 bases at V and 0 bases at J, with 19 bases between the two ends. This CDR3 spans 17 amino acids. In germline, CDR1 is LNHDA, CDR2 SQIVND (reference sequence). The CDR3 coding sequence is TGTGCCAGTACCACGGCGACAGACGTCCTTAGCAATCAGCCCCAGCATTTT. Protein sequence: CASTTATDVLSNQPQHF.

The chain uses TRBV5-5 and TRBJ1-1; no clear D. CDR3 length: 12 amino acids. The ends were cut back, 2 bases at V and 3 bases at J, with 5 bases in the middle. Germline loops: CDR1 SGHKS, CDR2 YYEKEE (reference sequence). In DNA, the CDR3 is TGTGCCAGCAGCTTAAGGGACACTGAAGCTTTCTTT. Its protein is CASSLRDTEAFF.